Sequencing of this T cell receptor (beta chain) was carried out in a study of blood T cell repertoires in COVID-19. At the level of the study: COVID-19 samples from acute and convalescent phases originated in the United States, Italy and Spain.

The CDR3 runs to 16 residues. With 0 bases clipped from V and 3 bases from J, the junction kept 6 bases outside the gene matches. CDR1 is SGHRS, CDR2 YFSETQ, per germline. In the study's own analysis: Estimated nucleated cell counts came from reference gene primer amplification. The table came from immunoSEQ multiplex PCR; TCRdb's copy has only in-frame clones and leaves some out. The DNA was the basis for D and trimming; V, J and clone size are from that table. The sample shows 95,000 or so clones, 86% of them seen only once. The V gene is TRBV5-1, the J gene TRBJ2-7; 10 bases map to TRBD2. This clonotype was sampled from an elderly man with active or convalescent COVID-19. Sequenced sample: peripheral blood. The CDR3 sequence is CASSLGTGTSDYEQYF. The CDR3 DNA sequence: TGCGCCAGCAGCTTGGGGACCGGGACTAGCGACTACGAGCAGTACTTC.